The T cell receptor beta chain under discussion was sequenced for a study of shared clonotypes between healthy human individuals. Study-wide results and limits: Clonotype sharing among the donors was expected to vary with sequencing depth.

The trim removed 7 bases at V and 4 bases at J, leaving 6 bases unmatched. From germline, CDR1 is MNHNS and CDR2 SASEGT. The CDR3 has 14 amino acids. Notes on this clone: Its antigen remains unidentified.

Original processing methods: Owing to the provision of junction-only sequences devoid of quality scores by immunoSEQ, filtering differed. This table comes from immunoSEQ multiplex PCR, and its TCRdb copy is limited to in-frame clones, with some not included. D and trimming were read from the DNA, whereas the V and J calls and clone size are those reported in that table. The sample lists over 400,000 clones; 60% to 80% were seen once. The sequenced sample consisted of PBMCs. V gene TRBV6-1 combines with J gene TRBJ2-2; 7 bases are shared with TRBD1. The TCR comes from a woman in her forties in good health. Some clones in this sample may be carry-over from other donors' samples. The CDR3 DNA follows: TGTGCCAGCACCACGGGACAGCGCACCGGGGAGCTGTTTTTT. Protein: CASTTGQRTGELFF.